The 32 T cell receptor beta chains below all came from one sample that was sequenced in a study of shared clonotypes between healthy human individuals (dated by TCRdb to between 2020 and 2021). For the CD8 naive samples, CD45RO-negative cells were positively selected for CCR7, yielding a CD45RA+CCR7+ population from which TemRA cells were excluded. Libraries came from the immunoSEQ multiplex PCR assay. Imported from immuneACCESS, the table was reduced by TCRdb to in-frame sequences with V and J called. These copies leave out some clones; in studies compared against another copy, an unresolved V gene accounts for under half, and the cause of the remainder is not known. A total of about 680,000 clones appear in this sample, under 95% of them only once. The top ten clonotypes cover 24% of the sample. The specimen sequenced was naive CD8+ T cells sorted from blood. The cell subset or site tag for this specimen amounts to: CD45RA+CCR7+. The receptors stem from a man aged 30-40 years in good health.

The chain combines TRBV28 with TRBJ2-7; 9 bases agree with TRBD1. Germline V gene data show CDR1 as MDHEN and CDR2 as SYDVKM. The CDR3 contains 14 residues. Trimming cost V 3 bases and J 6 bases; bases outside gene matches: 6. The CDR3 here is CASSFYRGPSEQYF. For the CDR3, the DNA is TGTGCCAGCAGTTTTTACAGGGGGCCTTCCGAGCAGTACTTC. The full variable domain, in which reference TRBV28 and TRBJ2-7 provide the parts outside the CDR3, is DVKVTQSSRYLVKRTGEKVFLECVQDMDHENMFWYRQDPGLGLRLIYFSYDVKMKEKGDIPEGYSVSREKKERFSLILESASTNQTSMYLCASSFYRGPSEQYFGPGTRLTVT.

V usage is TRBV5-4 and J usage is TRBJ2-2; possibly TRBD1 for D (5 bases). V was pared by 4 bases and J by 1 base, with 14 bases between. CDR3 length equals 16 residues. Germline CDR1 is SGHNT and CDR2 is YYREEE (reference sequence). This CDR3 is CASSPNLGENTGELFF. The DNA for the CDR3 is TGTGCCAGCAGCCCGAATCTAGGGGAGAACACCGGGGAGCTGTTTTTT.

The chain is built from TRBV15 and TRBJ1-5; D gene ambiguous. Deletions cut 4 bases from V and 6 bases from J, with 10 bases between. Germline V gene sequence: CDR1 LNHNV, CDR2 YYDKDF (reference sequence). This CDR3 contains 13 residues. CDR3 coding DNA: TGTGCCACCAGCATGTGGCGCGGTCAGCCCCAGCATTTT. It codes for CATSMWRGQPQHF.

The chain combines TRBV5-4 with TRBJ2-7, with 8 bases fitting TRBD1. The CDR3 sequence is 15 residues long. V lost 3 bases and J lost 3; bases outside the gene matches: 8. Germline V gives CDR1 SGHNT, CDR2 YYREEE (reference sequence). The CDR3 is CASSSESGGDYEQYF. As DNA, the CDR3 is TGTGCCAGCAGCTCGGAATCAGGGGGCGACTACGAGCAGTACTTC. The full variable domain, completed using reference TRBV5-4 and TRBJ2-7, is ETGVTQSPTHLIKTRGQQVTLRCSSQSGHNTVSWYQQALGQGPQFIFQYYREEENGRGNFPPRFSGLQFPNYSSELNVNALELDDSALYLCASSSESGGDYEQYFGPGTRLTVT.

This chain joins TRBV27 and TRBJ2-7; D is possibly TRBD1 or TRBD2 (6 bases each). Trimming removed 6 bases from V and 3 bases from J, with 21 bases in between. CDR1 is MNHEY and CDR2 is SMNVEV in the germline V gene (reference sequence). The CDR3 runs 16 residues. CDR3 protein: CASSRGGLPPIYEQYF. Here the CDR3 DNA reads TGTGCCAGCAGCCGAGGGGGGCTGCCCCCAATCTACGAGCAGTACTTC.

The J gene is TRBJ2-7, the V gene TRBV6-4, with 8 bases lining up with TRBD1. CDR3 length: 14 amino acids. After removal of 6 bases from V and 2 bases from J, the junction contained 6 bases not matched to a gene. CDR1 MRHNA and CDR2 SNTAGT come from the germline V gene. The CDR3 is CASSAGTGAYEQYF. CDR3 nucleotides: TGTGCCAGCAGCGCCGGGACAGGCGCCTACGAGCAGTACTTC.

The chain couples TRBV28 to TRBJ1-3; possible D gene TRBD1, 6 bases. The V gene's germline CDR1 is MDHEN and CDR2 SYDVKM. With 6 bases removed from V and 2 bases from J, the gap between germline ends came to 8 bases. This CDR3 spans 13 amino acids. The CDR3 DNA follows: TGTGCCAGCAGCAGGGACACTGGAAACACCATATATTTT. Its translation is CASSRDTGNTIYF.

A note on this clone: This sample includes further DNA sequences coding for the same CDR3. The chain employs TRBV27 and TRBJ2-1; D is undetermined. Germline loops: CDR1 MNHEY, CDR2 SMNVEV (reference sequence). V was pared by 3 bases and J by 8 bases, with 5 bases between. There are 11 residues in the CDR3. The CDR3 DNA reads TGTGCCAGCAGTTTGGGTTATGAGCAGTTCTTC. The encoded protein is CASSLGYEQFF.

V usage is TRBV4-3 and J usage is TRBJ2-2; 8 bases fit TRBD2. Germline CDR1 LGHNA, CDR2 YSLEER. The junction had 13 bases not matched to a gene; V was cut back by 0 bases and J by 4 bases. This CDR3 is built from 19 residues. CDR3 sequence (DNA): TGCGCCAGCAGCCAAGATCTCCTAGCGGGTACCCTTATCACCGGGGAGCTGTTTTTT. It translates to CASSQDLLAGTLITGELFF.

The chain recombines TRBV7-9 with TRBJ2-5; TRBD2 aligns across 9 bases. V trimming: 3 bases; J trimming: 1 base; junction bases outside the gene matches: 3. The CDR3 spans 15 residues. The germline CDR1 and CDR2 sequences are SEHNR and FQNEAQ (reference sequence). As DNA, the CDR3 is TGTGCCAGCAGCTTCCTAGCGGGATCCCAAGAGACCCAGTACTTC. Protein sequence: CASSFLAGSQETQYF.

With regard to this clone: Other DNA sequences from this sample encode an identical CDR3 as well. The gene calls are TRBV9 and TRBJ2-5; D is perhaps TRBD1 (6 bases). Germline V gives CDR1 SGDLS, CDR2 YYNGEE. V was trimmed by 0 bases and J by 4 bases, leaving 10 bases between them. CDR3 size: 14 residues. The DNA for the CDR3 is TGTGCCAGCAGCGTAGGTGGGGGCCTAGAGACCCAGTACTTC. The encoded protein is CASSVGGGLETQYF.

The rearrangement links TRBV28 to TRBJ2-1; 10 bases align to TRBD2. Germline V gives CDR1 MDHEN, CDR2 SYDVKM. The length of the CDR3 is 16 residues. Unmatched junction bases numbered 4, after V lost 2 bases and J lost 3 bases. The CDR3 DNA sequence: TGTGCCAGCAGTTTAGGCGGACTAGCGGACTACAATGAGCAGTTCTTC. Protein product: CASSLGGLADYNEQFF.

The chain recombines TRBV28 with TRBJ1-3; possible D gene TRBD1, 6 bases. Deletions cut 5 bases from V and 4 bases from J, with 12 bases between. Germline V gene lookup returns CDR1 MDHEN and CDR2 SYDVKM. The CDR3 totals 14 residues. Here the CDR3 DNA reads TGTGCCAGCAGTATCGAGGGGGTAGGAAACACCATATATTTT. This sequence encodes CASSIEGVGNTIYF.

J is TRBJ2-1 and V is TRBV5-5; 12 bases map to TRBD2. From germline, CDR1 is SGHKS and CDR2 YYEKEE (reference sequence). This CDR3 contains 16 residues. V trimming: 4 bases; J trimming: 2 bases; junction bases outside the gene matches: 4. Here the CDR3 reads CASSPTSGGTYNEQFF. CDR3 in DNA: TGTGCCAGCAGCCCCACTAGCGGGGGGACCTACAATGAGCAGTTCTTC.

V usage is TRBV7-9 and J usage is TRBJ2-1; 15 bases are a match to TRBD2. The germline V gene encodes CDR1 SEHNR and CDR2 FQNEAQ (reference sequence). Losses at the gene ends were 6 bases for V and 7 bases for J; bases not matched to a gene: 4. The CDR3 length is 15 residues. The DNA for the CDR3 is TGTGCCAGCAGGGGGACTAGCGGGAGGTCGAATGAGCAGTTCTTC. Amino acids: CASRGTSGRSNEQFF.

The genes are TRBV18 and TRBJ2-2; 11 nucleotides align to TRBD1. Unmatched junction bases numbered 5, after V lost 3 bases and J lost 5 bases. Germline-derived CDR1 and CDR2 are KGHSH and LQKENI. The length of the CDR3 is 16 residues. This CDR3 is CASSPKDRGQTGELFF. The DNA for the CDR3 is TGTGCCAGCTCACCTAAGGACAGGGGGCAAACCGGGGAGCTGTTTTTT.

The V call is TRBV7-9, the J call TRBJ2-7; possible D gene TRBD1, 5 bases. Per the germline V gene, CDR1 is SEHNR and CDR2 is FQNEAQ (reference sequence). V was cut by 7 bases and J by 5 bases, with 15 bases left in between. This CDR3 has 13 amino acids. This chain's CDR3 is CASTRGGVDEQYF. CDR3 in DNA: TGTGCCAGCACTAGGGGTGGGGTGGACGAGCAGTACTTC.

The chain combines TRBV30 with TRBJ2-7; TRBD1 is a possible D gene (5 bases). The CDR3 has 12 residues. V shed 1 base and J shed 4 bases, with 8 bases lying between them. Germline lookup yields CDR1 GTSNPN and CDR2 SVGIG (reference sequence). CDR3 DNA: TGTGCCTGGAGTGGTCGACAGTACGAGCAGTACTTC. Translated: CAWSGRQYEQYF. Combining the CDR3 with reference TRBV30 and TRBJ2-7 gives the whole variable domain SQTIHQWPATLVQPVGSPLSLECTVEGTSNPNLYWYRQAAGRGLQLLFYSVGIGQISSEVPQNLSASRPQDRQFILSSKKLLLSDSGFYLCAWSGRQYEQYFGPGTRLTVT.

CDR3 in DNA: TGTGCCAGCAGTCCCGGGACTAGCGGCTTGGAAGAGACCCAGTACTTC. The encoded protein is CASSPGTSGLEETQYF. This chain joins TRBV7-8 and TRBJ2-5; 11 bases match TRBD2. CDR3 length: 16 amino acids. The germline gives CDR1 SGHVS, CDR2 FQNEAQ. V lost 6 bases and J lost 3; bases outside the gene matches: 9. Combining the CDR3 with reference TRBV7-8 and TRBJ2-5 gives the whole variable domain GAGVSQSPRYKVAKRGQDVALRCDPISGHVSLFWYQQALGQGPEFLTYFQNEAQLDKSGLPSDRFFAERPEGSVSTLKIQRTQQEDSAVYLCASSPGTSGLEETQYFGPGTRLLVL.

V and J are TRBV5-1 and TRBJ1-1; TRBD1 is a possible D gene (6 bases). V was pared by 3 bases and J by 4 bases, with 25 bases between. The CDR3 has 18 residues. Germline V CDR1 and CDR2: SGHRS, YFSETQ. The CDR3 DNA follows: TGCGCCAGCAGCTGGAGGGAACAGGGATCCAACGGGGGCACTGAAGCTTTCTTT. Translating gives CASSWREQGSNGGTEAFF. Supplemented by reference TRBV5-1 and TRBJ1-1, the full variable domain reads KAGVTQTPRYLIKTRGQQVTLSCSPISGHRSVSWYQQTPGQGLQFLFEYFSETQRNKGNFPGRFSGRQFSNSRSEMNVSTLELGDSALYLCASSWREQGSNGGTEAFFGQGTRLTVV.

The rearrangement joins TRBV10-3 to TRBJ2-7; D may be TRBD2 (7 bases). The germline V gene encodes CDR1 ENHRY and CDR2 SYGVKD. CDR3 size: 14 residues. Trimming stripped 0 bases from V and 4 bases from J, with 10 bases between. CDR3 bases: TGTGCCATCAGTGAGTCGGGAGGGGGATACGAGCAGTACTTC. Translated, it gives CAISESGGGYEQYF.

V gene TRBV7-8 combines with J gene TRBJ1-5; tentatively, D is TRBD1 (6 bases). Trimming took 3 bases from V and 1 from J, leaving 13 bases between them. In germline, CDR1 is SGHVS, CDR2 FQNEAQ. This CDR3 region has 16 residues. The CDR3 here is CASSFMGGRSNQPQHF. CDR3 sequence (DNA): TGTGCCAGCAGCTTTATGGGGGGCCGGAGCAATCAGCCCCAGCATTTT.

This clone was detected many times. The chain recombines TRBV6-5 with TRBJ1-2, with a tentative D call TRBD1 (6 bases). The CDR3 runs 14 residues. Germline V lookup: CDR1 MNHEY, CDR2 SVGAGI. Trimming took off 6 bases at V and 6 bases at J, with 17 bases between the two ends. This CDR3 reads CASSQQGGFDGYTF. The CDR3 DNA follows: TGTGCCAGCAGCCAACAGGGTGGGTTTGATGGCTACACCTTC.

This rearrangement joins TRBV9 to TRBJ2-2; 7 bases match TRBD1. The CDR3 is made up of 15 amino acids. The germline gives CDR1 SGDLS, CDR2 YYNGEE. With V trimmed by 7 bases and J by 6 bases, 12 bases remained unmatched. Written as DNA, the CDR3 is TGTGCCAGCGCCCTTTCCGCAGGGGGTCCCGGGGAGCTGTTTTTT. It specifies CASALSAGGPGELFF.

The chain has TRBV6-1 and TRBJ2-1; D possibly matches TRBD1 or TRBD2 (5 bases each). Germline loops: CDR1 MNHNS, CDR2 SASEGT. CDR3 length: 16 residues. V was shortened by 2 bases and J by 7 bases, with 18 bases between the two germline ends. Written as DNA, the CDR3 is TGTGCCAGCAGTGAATGGGCAGGGAGCATCTCTAATGAGCAGTTCTTC. Amino acids: CASSEWAGSISNEQFF.

The chain carries TRBV6-1 and TRBJ2-7, with D perhaps TRBD2 (6 bases). V shed 1 base and J shed 0 bases, with 13 bases lying between them. This CDR3 spans 16 amino acids. Germline V gene sequence: CDR1 MNHNS, CDR2 SASEGT. CDR3 nucleotides: TGTGCCAGCAGTGAAGTTGCGGGGATGGACTCCTACGAGCAGTACTTC. Protein product: CASSEVAGMDSYEQYF.

This chain joins TRBV7-8 and TRBJ1-3, with unresolved D. The CDR3 extends over 15 amino acids. The V end lost 7 bases, the J end lost 0 bases, and 13 bases lay between the germline ends. Germline V gene lookup returns CDR1 SGHVS and CDR2 FQNEAQ. The CDR3 region has the DNA TGTGCCAGCACCGAATCGGGAGTCTCTGGAAACACCATATATTTT. Translated: CASTESGVSGNTIYF.

Notes on this clone: Other DNA sequences from this sample encode an identical CDR3 as well. This sequence joins TRBV7-6 and TRBJ2-1, with no clear D. The CDR3 has 12 amino acids. V was pared by 5 bases and J by 4 bases, with 6 bases between. In germline, CDR1 is SGHVS, CDR2 FNYEAQ. The DNA for the CDR3 is TGTGCCAGCAGCCCCGATTACAATGAGCAGTTCTTC. Translated, it gives CASSPDYNEQFF. The full variable domain, its missing parts supplied by reference TRBV7-6 and TRBJ2-1, is GAGVSQSPRYKVTKRGQDVALRCDPISGHVSLYWYRQALGQGPEFLTYFNYEAQQDKSGLPNDRFSAERPEGSISTLTIQRTEQRDSAMYRCASSPDYNEQFFGPGTRLTVL.

The genes are TRBV5-8 and TRBJ2-7; 7 bases fit TRBD1. Germline CDR1 and CDR2: SGHTS and YDEGEE. Trimming removed 4 bases from V and 0 bases from J; junction bases left unmatched: 10. CDR3 length: 16 residues. The CDR3 reads CASSAGQALLSYEQYF. Written as DNA, the CDR3 is TGTGCCAGCAGCGCAGGACAGGCCCTACTCTCCTACGAGCAGTACTTC.

The chain couples TRBV29-1 to TRBJ2-1, with TRBD2 matching over 10 bases. Germline trimming cut 1 base from V and 5 bases from J; bases unmatched to any gene: 2. Germline V gene data show CDR1 as SQVTM and CDR2 as ANQGSEA. The CDR3 is 14 amino acids. CDR3 loop: CSVEGGLANNEQFF. CDR3 nucleotides: TGCAGCGTTGAAGGGGGACTAGCGAACAATGAGCAGTTCTTC.

This clone was seen once. As DNA, the CDR3 is TGTGCCAGCAGTTACGTTGACGGAGCCTACAATGAGCAGTTCTTC. As protein: CASSYVDGAYNEQFF. V gene TRBV6-6 combines with J gene TRBJ2-1, with unresolved D. CDR1 MNHNY and CDR2 SVGAGI come from the germline V gene (reference sequence). Between the trimmed V and J ends, which lost 2 bases and 2 bases, there was a span of 10 bases. The CDR3 has 15 amino acids.

V and J are TRBV7-9 and TRBJ2-1; tentatively, D is TRBD2 (5 bases). Germline CDR1 SEHNR, CDR2 FQNEAQ (reference sequence). The CDR3 has 13 residues. Trimming stripped 7 bases from V and 7 bases from J, with 14 bases between. The CDR3 DNA reads TGTGCCAGCACCCTACCACTAGAGAATGAGCAGTTCTTC. As protein: CASTLPLENEQFF.